This T cell receptor beta chain was found in a study of blood T cell repertoires in COVID-19 (dated by TCRdb to the early 2020s). About the investigation overall: Samples from collaborators originated in the United States, Italy and Spain and spanned both the acute and convalescent phases of COVID-19. The prospective study material was composed of cDNA or gDNA derived from T cells, B-cell-depleted T cells, or PBMCs. Subjects who had been exposed to COVID-19, were actively infected with it, or had recovered from it provided the deeply sampled blood TCRbeta repertoires that made up the dataset. The repertoires were made available in a free public database intended to serve as a resource for research on the immune response to SARS-CoV-2. The samples were drawn from the first 160 participants of the ongoing ImmuneRACE study and from 950 to 1,500 subjects provided by 6 global collaborators. A de-identified subject ID, COVID-19 status, age in years and sex were almost always included in the sample metadata. Where available, HLA class I and class II types were obtained from metadata supplied by the sample provider rather than from assay-based typing. The research as a whole found: How much clinical and demographic metadata was included differed by source and by participant, and the metadata was provided uncurated.

Collaborating institutions collected whole blood in K2EDTA tubes following their own protocols. For TCRbeta analysis, collaborator samples were shipped as frozen whole blood, as isolated PBMCs, or as DNA extracted from either sample type. Compared with germline, V lacks 7 bases and J lacks 3 bases; bases without a gene match: 3. Sequences WSHSY (CDR1) and SAAADI (CDR2) are obtained from the germline V gene. The CDR3 numbers 15 residues from cysteine through phenylalanine. CDR3 DNA is the only sequence kept; it has 45 bases, read in frame from the first base. About this clone itself: No cognate antigen has been identified for it. No base quality values were provided; no much bigger clone lies one nucleotide off.

TCRbeta CDR3 regions were amplified from genomic DNA using the immunoSEQ Assay, a bias-controlled multiplex PCR. The authors' pipeline ran thus. Within the assay, amplification of reference gene primers was used to estimate how many nucleated cells each sample contained. To quantify the absolute abundance of each unique TCRbeta CDR3 rearrangement, sequence reads were collapsed and filtered. For each sample, productive Simpson clonality was calculated as the square root of Simpson's diversity index over productive rearrangements. Here the immuneACCESS table is served through TCRdb, limited to in-frame sequences with V and J called. Missing clones are a known gap in these copies; in checked studies unresolved V genes cover under half, and the rest lacks a known reason. The D gene and trimming were derived from the DNA, and the V and J assignments and clone size from that table. This sample is represented by tens of thousands of clones; roughly 80% of them were singletons. The ten largest clones capture around 15% of the sample.

The sequenced sample consisted of peripheral blood. This sequence originates from a woman over 75 with acute or convalescent COVID-19. Recombination linked TRBV10-2 to TRBJ2-2; 12 central nucleotides agree with TRBD2. The CDR3 is CASKRLAGDTGELFF. The base sequence is TGCGCCAGCAAGAGACTAGCGGGAGACACCGGGGAGCTGTTTTTT.